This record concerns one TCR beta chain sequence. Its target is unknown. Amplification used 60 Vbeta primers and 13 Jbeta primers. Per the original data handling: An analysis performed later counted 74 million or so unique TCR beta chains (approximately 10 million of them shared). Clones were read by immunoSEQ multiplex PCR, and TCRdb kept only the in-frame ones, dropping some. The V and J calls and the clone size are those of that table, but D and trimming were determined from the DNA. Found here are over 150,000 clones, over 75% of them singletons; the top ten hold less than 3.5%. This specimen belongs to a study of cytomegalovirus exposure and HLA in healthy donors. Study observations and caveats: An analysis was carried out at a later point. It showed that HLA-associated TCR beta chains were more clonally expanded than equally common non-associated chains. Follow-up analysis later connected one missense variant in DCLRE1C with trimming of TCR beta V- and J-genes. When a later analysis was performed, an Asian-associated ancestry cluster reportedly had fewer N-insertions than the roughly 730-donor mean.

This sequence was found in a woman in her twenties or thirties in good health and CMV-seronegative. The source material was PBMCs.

In nucleotides, the CDR3 is TGTGCCAGCAGTTCTAGGGGGCGTACGGTTTTACATGGCTACACCTTC. This encodes CASSSRGRTVLHGYTF. The rearrangement uses TRBV27 and TRBJ1-2, with TRBD1 matching over 7 bases. Germline lookup yields CDR1 MNHEY and CDR2 SMNVEV (reference sequence). CDR3 length: 16 amino acids. J gave up 6 bases and V 4 bases, and 14 bases lay outside the gene matches.